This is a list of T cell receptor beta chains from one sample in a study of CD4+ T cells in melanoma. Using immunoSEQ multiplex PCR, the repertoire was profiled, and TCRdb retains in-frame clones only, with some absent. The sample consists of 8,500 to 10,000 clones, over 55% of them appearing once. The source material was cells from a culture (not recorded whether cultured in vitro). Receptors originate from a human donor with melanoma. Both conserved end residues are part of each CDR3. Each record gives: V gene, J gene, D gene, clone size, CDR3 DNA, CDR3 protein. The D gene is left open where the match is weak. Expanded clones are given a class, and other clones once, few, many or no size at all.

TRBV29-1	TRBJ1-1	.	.	TGCAGCGTTGTGCAGGGCGGGTACACTGAAGCTTTCTTT	CSVVQGGYTEAFF
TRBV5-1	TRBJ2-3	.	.	TGCGCCAGCAACAACCCGACCGGTACGCAGTATTTT	CASNNPTGTQYF
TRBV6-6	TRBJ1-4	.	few	TGTGCCAGCAGGCGCGAAAGGGGTAATGAAAAACTGTTTTTT	CASRRERGNEKLFF
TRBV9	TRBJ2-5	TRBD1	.	TGTGCCAGCACCCGAACGACAGGGACGTACCAAGAGACCCAGTACTTC	CASTRTTGTYQETQYF
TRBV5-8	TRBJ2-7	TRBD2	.	TGTGCCAGCAGCCGGTTGCGGGGGGGAATCTACGAGCAGTACTTC	CASSRLRGGIYEQYF
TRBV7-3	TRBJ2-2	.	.	TGTGCCAGCAGCTTATGGGGGTTAGGCGGGGAGCTGTTTTTT	CASSLWGLGGELFF
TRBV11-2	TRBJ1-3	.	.	TGTGCCAGCAGCTCCCAACACTCTGGAAACACCATATATTTT	CASSSQHSGNTIYF
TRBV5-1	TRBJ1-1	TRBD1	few	TGCGCCAGCAGCACAGGACAGGGTTCCAACACTGAAGCTTTCTTT	CASSTGQGSNTEAFF
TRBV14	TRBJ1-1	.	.	TGTGCCAGCAGCCGCACAATGAACACTGAAGCTTTCTTT	CASSRTMNTEAFF
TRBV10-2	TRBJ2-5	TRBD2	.	TGCGCCAGCAGTGAACAGGGACTAGCAGGGGAGACCCAGTACTTC	CASSEQGLAGETQYF
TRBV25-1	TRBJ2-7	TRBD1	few	TGTGCCAGCAGTGAAGACAGGGACGAGCAGTACTTC	CASSEDRDEQYF
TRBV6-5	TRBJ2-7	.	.	TGTGCCAGCAGTTACTCGACCTGGGCGAACGGCGAGCAGTACTTC	CASSYSTWANGEQYF
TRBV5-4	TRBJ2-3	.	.	TGTGCCAGCAGCTCCTGGGCAGATACGCAGTATTTT	CASSSWADTQYF
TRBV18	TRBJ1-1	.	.	TGTGCCAGCTCATCCGGACGGGGAATGAACACTGAAGCTTTCTTT	CASSSGRGMNTEAFF
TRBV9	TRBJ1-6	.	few	TGTGCCAGCAGCCAGAGGGTAGATAATTCACCCCTCCACTTT	CASSQRVDNSPLHF
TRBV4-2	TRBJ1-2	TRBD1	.	TGTGCCAGCAACTTGGGGGGACAGGGAGGCTATGGCTACACCTTC	CASNLGGQGGYGYTF
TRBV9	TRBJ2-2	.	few	TGTGCCAGCAGCTCACGGGCCACAAACACCGGGGAGCTGTTTTTT	CASSSRATNTGELFF
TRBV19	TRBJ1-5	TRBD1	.	TGTGCCAGTAGTACAACAGGGGGTCGATATCAGCCCCAGCATTTT	CASSTTGGRYQPQHF
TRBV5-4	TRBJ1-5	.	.	TGCGCCAGCAGCCAAGATAAGAGGGGAAGTAATCAGCCCCAGCATTTT	CASSQDKRGSNQPQHF
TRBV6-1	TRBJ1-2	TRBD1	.	TGTGCCAGCGGAGACAGGGGGCGCTTTGGCTACACCTTC	CASGDRGRFGYTF
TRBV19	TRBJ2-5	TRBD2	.	TGTGCCAGTAGTAGGATACGAAGACTAGCGGGGATTGGAGAGACCCAGTACTTC	CASSRIRRLAGIGETQYF
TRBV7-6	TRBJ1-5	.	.	TGTGCCAGCAGCGTTAGTGGGGGATTCGGTCAGCCCCAGCATTTT	CASSVSGGFGQPQHF